The following is a TCR beta chain sequence with its context. What it recognizes is unknown. The V and J ends lost 3 bases and 2 bases, in that order; junction bases with no gene match: 2. This CDR3 is 15 amino acids long. The sample is drawn from a study of blood T cells in healthy people across ages. General observations from the study: Diversity of TCR beta correlated strongly with naive T cell percentage. Older age coincided with a roughly linear decline in TCR beta diversity per million T cells. There was no known CMV status for donors, so expanded clonotype changes were possibly confounded. Any conclusive comparison of naive versus antigen-experienced cells was prevented by using unsorted PBMCs.

Combining a sample-barcoded 5' primer with a J-beta primer mix, a second PCR ran for roughly 7 to 12 cycles. A single record per CDR3 protein comes from TCRdb applying MiXCR to the 5' RACE reads. The table records roughly 1,500,000 distinct CDR3 sequences, 42% of them present only once. This TCR derives from a woman aged 18-29 years in good health. Sample: blood. The genes are TRBV12-3 or TRBV12-4 and TRBJ2-3, with TRBD2 matching 10 bases. CDR3 coding DNA: TGTGCCAGCAGTTTTAGCGGGAGGCCCACAGATACGCAGTATTTT. Translation: CASSFSGRPTDTQYF.